The TCR beta chain described here comes from a study of a mutant IDH1 vaccine in newly diagnosed glioma. Worth noting for this clone: Its antigen is as yet unknown.

As for time point: week 23, last vaccination. The vaccine gave 300 ug of a 20-mer mutant IDH1 peptide subcutaneously per dose. Only in-frame clones appear in the TCRdb table, and some are missing; sequencing was by immunoSEQ multiplex PCR. The repertoire holds some 38,000 clones, with 81% as singletons. The V end was cut by 2 bases, the J end by 0 bases, with 9 bases between. Per the germline V gene, CDR1 is KGHSY and CDR2 is FQNENV. This CDR3 region has 15 residues. The chain links TRBV16 to TRBJ2-3; D uncertain. The sample consisted of PBMCs, taken from a glioma patient whose treatment included an IDH1 peptide vaccine. This TCR was recovered from a middle-aged man with glioma. The CDR3 DNA reads as TGTGCCAGCAGCCAAGGTCTGGGTAGCACAGATACGCAGTATTTT. It specifies CASSQGLGSTDTQYF.